What follows describes a single T cell receptor (beta chain). This entry comes from a study of long-term antiretroviral therapy in people with HIV. This CDR3 has 14 residues. Germline V gene sequence: CDR1 SGHRS, CDR2 YFSETQ. V lost 0 bases, J lost 7 bases, and 14 bases lay in between. It was version v3.0 of the immunoSEQ assay that was run at survey level. Assay: immunoSEQ multiplex PCR; the TCRdb copy retains only in-frame clones and omits some. This sample carries 25,000 to 35,000 clones, over 70% of them seen once, and the ten largest clones take approximately 8.4%. The chain employs TRBV5-1 and TRBJ2-7, with D possibly TRBD2 on 6 matching bases. The origin of this receptor is a woman in her fifties or sixties with HIV. The sequences come from unsorted PBMCs, collected 3.1 years after starting antiretroviral therapy. CDR3 coding DNA: TGCGCCAGCAGCTTGGAACTTTCGGCGGGGGAGCAGTACTTC. This encodes CASSLELSAGEQYF. The variable domain in full, completed from reference TRBV5-1 and TRBJ2-7, reads KAGVTQTPRYLIKTRGQQVTLSCSPISGHRSVSWYQQTPGQGLQFLFEYFSETQRNKGNFPGRFSGRQFSNSRSEMNVSTLELGDSALYLCASSLELSAGEQYFGPGTRLTVT.